Presented here are 26 T cell receptor beta chains from one specimen sequenced in a study of OX40 agonist ivuxolimab in advanced cancers. The library was built by means of the immunoSEQ multiplex PCR assay. Sourced from immuneACCESS, this table was stored by TCRdb with only in-frame sequences that have V and J called. A share of the clones is absent; for the studies checked, an unresolved V gene accounts for under half, and the remainder has no known explanation. The sample table holds approximately 66,000 clones, of which around 83% were seen once. The ten most abundant clones make up 3.4% of the sample. The specimen was CD4+ or CD8+ T cells sorted from blood, collected in a trial of the OX40 agonist ivuxolimab. The receptor source for this set is an adult with an advanced solid tumor such as melanoma, head and neck, liver or kidney cancer.

V is TRBV6-5 and J is TRBJ1-1, with TRBD1 as a possible D gene (5 bases). The CDR3 spans 15 residues. CDR1 is MNHEY, CDR2 SVGAGI, per germline. V dropped 2 bases and J dropped 5 bases, with 15 bases sitting between them. The CDR3 region has the DNA TGTGCCAGCAGTTACGCCCGGTCAGGGAGAACTGAAGCTTTCTTT. Protein sequence: CASSYARSGRTEAFF.

This clone occurred once. The rearrangement uses TRBV19 and TRBJ2-5; no reliable D call. V was cut by 0 bases and J by 2 bases, with 13 bases left in between. Germline lookup yields CDR1 LNHDA and CDR2 SQIVND (reference sequence). CDR3 length: 16 amino acids. CDR3 sequence reads: CASSIDTVWGQETQYF. In DNA, the CDR3 is TGTGCCAGTAGTATAGATACGGTGTGGGGTCAAGAGACCCAGTACTTC.

A few counts support this clone. The chain recombines TRBV28 with TRBJ1-6; 11 nucleotides align to TRBD1. The CDR3 is 15 amino acids. Germline lookup yields CDR1 MDHEN and CDR2 SYDVKM. V shed 5 bases, J shed 7 bases, and the junction held 4 bases outside the gene matches. CDR3 sequence reads: CASSTRDRGNSPLHF. The CDR3 DNA follows: TGTGCCAGCAGTACCCGGGACAGGGGGAATTCACCCCTCCACTTT. Looking up the rest from reference TRBV28 and TRBJ1-6 gives the full variable domain: DVKVTQSSRYLVKRTGEKVFLECVQDMDHENMFWYRQDPGLGLRLIYFSYDVKMKEKGDIPEGYSVSREKKERFSLILESASTNQTSMYLCASSTRDRGNSPLHFGNGTRLTVT.

This chain links TRBV5-1 with TRBJ2-5; D remains ambiguous. The last part of the DNA fits TRBJ2-7 better; the J call may be wrong. CDR1 SGHRS and CDR2 YFSETQ come from the germline V gene. This CDR3 has 15 residues. The CDR3 DNA follows: TGCGCCAGCAGCTTGCTAGTTGGGTTACGGGACGAGCAGTACTTC. Amino acids: CASSLLVGLRDEQYF.

The chain links TRBV7-2 to TRBJ1-1; TRBD1 is a possible D gene (5 bases). Looked up from germline, CDR1 is SGHTA and CDR2 is FQGNSA. The CDR3 contains 13 residues. V lost 5 bases to trimming and J lost 1 base, with 8 bases between them. The CDR3 reads CASSETANTEAFF. The CDR3 DNA is TGTGCCAGCAGCGAGACAGCGAACACTGAAGCTTTCTTT.

The chain combines TRBV9 with TRBJ1-6, with 8 bases fitting TRBD1. V was pared by 6 bases and J by 8 bases, with 7 bases of the junction left unmatched. This CDR3 spans 14 amino acids. The germline CDR1 and CDR2 sequences are SGDLS and YYNGEE. The CDR3 DNA reads TGTGCCAGCACGCGGGACAGGTCACATTCACCCCTCCACTTT. Translation: CASTRDRSHSPLHF.

The chain uses TRBV5-4 and TRBJ2-1; 12 bases fit TRBD2. The V gene's germline CDR1 is SGHNT and CDR2 YYREEE (reference sequence). The CDR3 is made up of 16 amino acids. V was clipped by 4 bases and J by 5 bases; unmatched bases: 7. The DNA of the CDR3 is TGTGCCAGCAGCAAAGCCGGACTAGCGGGGCACAATGAGCAGTTCTTC. Translated, it gives CASSKAGLAGHNEQFF.

The chain is built from TRBV28 and TRBJ2-7; D is perhaps TRBD2 (5 bases). In germline, CDR1 is MDHEN, CDR2 SYDVKM. Trimming cost V 2 bases and J 0 bases, with 11 bases left between them. This CDR3 contains 15 residues. The CDR3 protein is CASSLGGLASYEQYF. CDR3 sequence (DNA): TGTGCCAGCAGTTTAGGCGGGCTGGCCTCCTACGAGCAGTACTTC. Full variable domain (outside the CDR3, taken from reference TRBV28 and TRBJ2-7): DVKVTQSSRYLVKRTGEKVFLECVQDMDHENMFWYRQDPGLGLRLIYFSYDVKMKEKGDIPEGYSVSREKKERFSLILESASTNQTSMYLCASSLGGLASYEQYFGPGTRLTVT.

The rearrangement links TRBV28 to TRBJ2-7; D is tentatively TRBD1 or TRBD2 (6 bases each). V was cut by 4 bases and J by 7 bases, with 20 bases left in between. This CDR3 region has 15 residues. Germline CDR1 is MDHEN and CDR2 is SYDVKM. The CDR3 DNA follows: TGTGCCAGCAGTTCCATAGGGGGACTTTTGTCGGAGCAGTACTTC. It encodes CASSSIGGLLSEQYF.

V gene TRBV7-9 combines with J gene TRBJ1-1; D remains unclear. V gave up 5 bases and J gave up 5 bases, with 12 bases separating them. The CDR3 spans 13 residues. CDR1 is SEHNR, CDR2 FQNEAQ, per germline (reference sequence). CDR3 amino acids: CASSLLMGTEAFF. CDR3 nucleotides: TGTGCCAGCAGCCTCCTCATGGGAACTGAAGCTTTCTTT.

With regard to this clone: Germline is not matched at one junction end, which may reflect a read error. V usage is TRBV7-9 and J usage is TRBJ1-1; 9 positions match TRBD1. Germline CDR1 reads SEHNR; CDR2 reads FQNEAQ (reference sequence). The CDR3 consists of 13 residues. This chain's CDR3 is CASRGQGNAEAFF. CDR3 DNA: TGTGCCAGCCGTGGACAGGGGAACGCTGAAGCTTTCTTT.

The chain is built from TRBV19 and TRBJ1-2; D remains ambiguous. Germline V gene sequence: CDR1 LNHDA, CDR2 SQIVND (reference sequence). Deletions cut 9 bases from V and 8 bases from J, with 16 bases between. The CDR3 length is 12 residues. The CDR3 DNA is TGTGCCAGCAAACCCAGGTCCGAAGGCTACACCTTC. Translated: CASKPRSEGYTF. Filled out from reference TRBV19 and TRBJ1-2, the complete variable domain reads DGGITQSPKYLFRKEGQNVTLSCEQNLNHDAMYWYRQDPGQGLRLIYYSQIVNDFQKGDIAEGYSVSREKKESFPLTVTSAQKNPTAFYLCASKPRSEGYTFGSGTRLTVV.

This chain joins TRBV28 and TRBJ2-7; 10 bases line up with TRBD2. This CDR3 comprises 14 residues. The J segment lost 5 bases and the V segment lost 8 bases, leaving 9 bases of the junction unmatched. From germline, CDR1 is MDHEN and CDR2 SYDVKM. In DNA, the CDR3 is TGTGCCAGCCTCGGGAGCGGGGGGGCCGACGAGCAGTACTTC. Its translation is CASLGSGGADEQYF. Full variable domain (outside the CDR3, taken from reference TRBV28 and TRBJ2-7): DVKVTQSSRYLVKRTGEKVFLECVQDMDHENMFWYRQDPGLGLRLIYFSYDVKMKEKGDIPEGYSVSREKKERFSLILESASTNQTSMYLCASLGSGGADEQYFGPGTRLTVT.

V is TRBV21-1 and J is TRBJ2-7; the table names TRBD2, a call not compared with the DNA. TRBV21-1 is a pseudogene locus. The length of the CDR3 is 12 residues. The CDR3 sequence: CASSKVLFEQYF. For the CDR3, the DNA is TGTGCCAGCAGCAAAGTTCTCTTTGAGCAGTACTTC.

This clone appeared once. V usage is TRBV2 and J usage is TRBJ1-3; D is perhaps TRBD1 (5 bases). V was pared by 7 bases and J by 0 bases, with 16 bases between. This CDR3 region has 16 residues. Germline loops: CDR1 SNHLY, CDR2 FYNNEI. The DNA for the CDR3 is TGTGCCAGCACTAATGGGGGAACTAGCTCTGGAAACACCATATATTTT. This translates into CASTNGGTSSGNTIYF.

The chain combines TRBV6-5 with TRBJ1-3; TRBD1 might be the D (5 bases). Germline CDR1 and CDR2: MNHEY and SVGAGI. Trimming took off 0 bases at V and 4 bases at J, with 7 bases between the two ends. The CDR3 covers 14 residues. CDR3 nucleotide sequence: TGTGCCAGCAGTTACTCTCAGGGAGGAAACACCATATATTTT. Amino acid sequence: CASSYSQGGNTIYF.

V gene TRBV19 combines with J gene TRBJ2-7; the match to TRBD2 covers 12 bases. This CDR3 comprises 14 residues. Germline CDR1 reads LNHDA; CDR2 reads SQIVND (reference sequence). V was clipped by 8 bases and J by 2 bases; unmatched bases: 4. The CDR3 protein is CASRGLAGPYEQYF. Written as DNA, the CDR3 is TGTGCCAGTCGAGGACTAGCGGGGCCCTACGAGCAGTACTTC.

The rearrangement joins TRBV30 to TRBJ1-5; D is unclear. The CDR3 spans 14 residues. Deletions cut 5 bases from V and 2 bases from J, with 13 bases between. Per germline, CDR1 GTSNPN and CDR2 SVGIG (reference sequence). CDR3 sequence reads: CAWGFGSGNQPQHF. Here the CDR3 DNA reads TGTGCCTGGGGTTTTGGTTCGGGCAATCAGCCCCAGCATTTT.

This clone was recorded only once. The chain combines TRBV5-4 with TRBJ1-4, with 8 bases that match TRBD1. This CDR3 is 17 amino acids long. V shed 4 bases, J shed 3 bases, and the junction held 11 bases outside the gene matches. Germline V lookup: CDR1 SGHNT, CDR2 YYREEE (reference sequence). The CDR3: CASSRQGIGVANEKLFF. In DNA, the CDR3 is TGTGCCAGCAGCCGACAGGGGATTGGGGTAGCTAATGAAAAACTGTTTTTT.

The V and J genes are TRBV6-5 and TRBJ1-2, with 7 bases fitting TRBD1. Germline values: CDR1 MNHEY, CDR2 SVGAGI. CDR3 length: 14 amino acids. The V segment lost 0 bases and the J segment 6 bases; nucleotides outside the gene matches: 4. The DNA of the CDR3 is TGTGCCAGCAGTTACTCCGACAGGGTTGATGGCTACACCTTC. Translated: CASSYSDRVDGYTF.

The rearrangement uses TRBV4-2 and TRBJ1-1, with D unresolved. The CDR3 has 15 residues. V was trimmed by 4 bases and J by 0 bases, leaving 12 bases between them. Germline CDR1 reads LGHNA; CDR2 reads YNFKEQ. CDR3 in DNA: TGTGCCAGCAGCCCCTGGGGAGGGTTGAACACTGAAGCTTTCTTT. Protein: CASSPWGGLNTEAFF.

The rearrangement joins TRBV6-5 to TRBJ2-4; no firm D call. CDR3 length: 13 residues. The germline V and J ends were trimmed by 2 bases and 8 bases, with 10 bases remaining between them. The V gene's germline CDR1 is MNHEY and CDR2 SVGAGI. The CDR3 loop is CASSYVSGDIQYF. The DNA for the CDR3 is TGTGCCAGCAGTTACGTGTCTGGGGACATTCAGTACTTC.

As to this clone: Different DNA sequences within this sample yield the same CDR3. The chain is built from TRBV7-2 and TRBJ2-5; no definite D call. The CDR3 sequence is 13 residues long. Germline V gene lookup returns CDR1 SGHTA and CDR2 FQGNSA. V dropped 0 bases and J dropped 5 bases, with 7 bases sitting between them. CDR3 amino acids: CASSLAPRETQYF. DNA of the CDR3: TGTGCCAGCAGCTTAGCCCCGCGGGAGACCCAGTACTTC. Based on the CDR3 plus reference TRBV7-2 and TRBJ2-5, the full variable domain is GAGVSQSPSNKVTEKGKDVELRCDPISGHTALYWYRQSLGQGLEFLIYFQGNSAPDKSGLPSDRFSAERTGGSVSTLTIQRTQQEDSAVYLCASSLAPRETQYFGPGTRLLVL.

V gene TRBV7-9 combines with J gene TRBJ2-1; 13 nucleotides match TRBD2. The germline V gene encodes CDR1 SEHNR and CDR2 FQNEAQ (reference sequence). The junction had 4 bases not matched to a gene; V was cut back by 6 bases and J by 8 bases. The CDR3 has 14 amino acids. CDR3: CASSTSGGAHEQFF. The CDR3 bases are TGTGCCAGCAGTACTAGCGGGGGGGCCCATGAGCAGTTCTTC.

The chain is built from TRBV5-4 and TRBJ1-4, with 8 bases lining up with TRBD1. In germline, CDR1 is SGHNT, CDR2 YYREEE (reference sequence). The ends lost 3 bases at V and 0 bases at J; junction bases unmatched: 16. The CDR3 has 20 amino acids. CDR3 in amino acids: CASSYIKGQGSWSTNEKLFF. As DNA, the CDR3 is TGTGCCAGCAGCTATATAAAAGGACAGGGTTCTTGGTCAACTAATGAAAAACTGTTTTTT.

CDR3 protein: CASSSPGGNSYEQYF. CDR3 bases: TGTGCCAGCAGTTCCCCGGGCGGGAATTCCTACGAGCAGTACTTC. This chain connects TRBV6-5 to TRBJ2-7; D may be TRBD2 (6 bases). The germline V and J ends were trimmed by 4 bases and 1 base, with 14 bases remaining between them. From germline, CDR1 is MNHEY and CDR2 SVGAGI. CDR3 size: 15 residues.